This T cell receptor beta chain was obtained from a study of blood T cell repertoires in COVID-19. For the study at large: The United States, Italy and Spain supplied acute and convalescent COVID-19 samples. Sources were T cells, B-cell-depleted T cells, or PBMCs; the material itself was cDNA or gDNA.

Losses at the gene ends were 4 bases for V and 3 bases for J; bases not matched to a gene: 7. This CDR3 is built from 15 residues. Per the germline V gene, CDR1 is SGHRS and CDR2 is YFSETQ. The data were produced by immunoSEQ multiplex PCR, yet TCRdb's version contains in-frame clones alone and is incomplete. Counted here are 110,000 to 150,000 clones, approximately 80% occurring once; the ten biggest clones make up 44%. The sequencing sample was made of peripheral blood. V is TRBV5-1 and J is TRBJ1-1, with 9 bases fitting TRBD1. The clonotype was recovered from a human donor in a cohort sampled during active COVID-19. For the CDR3, the DNA is TGCGCCAGCAGCAGGACAGGGGAGTTGGACACTGAAGCTTTCTTT. Amino acid sequence: CASSRTGELDTEAFF. Looking up the rest from reference TRBV5-1 and TRBJ1-1 gives the full variable domain: KAGVTQTPRYLIKTRGQQVTLSCSPISGHRSVSWYQQTPGQGLQFLFEYFSETQRNKGNFPGRFSGRQFSNSRSEMNVSTLELGDSALYLCASSRTGELDTEAFFGQGTRLTVV.